These 7 T cell receptor beta chains share one sample of origin, sequenced in a study of blood T cells in healthy people across ages (dated by TCRdb to the mid-2010s). Library prep was done by 5' RACE. Instrument used: Illumina HiSeq 2500. A second PCR of roughly 7 to 11 cycles was performed with a sample-barcoded 5' primer and a J-beta primer mix. The public sequencing data were trimmed at Q25 with fastp and processed into clonotypes with MiXCR by TCRdb, which kept only in-frame beta chains. Each CDR3 protein appears once, grouped with its most common genes and DNA. This sample gives hundreds of thousands of distinct CDR3 sequences in total; around a fifth of them show up just once. The top ten clonotypes cover 3% to 4% of the sample. Material: blood. The receptors originated from a man aged 65 to 79 in good health.

The chain has TRBV6-4 and TRBJ2-1, with D possibly matching TRBD1 (5 bases). Trimming shortened V by 4 bases and J by 7 bases, and 11 bases separated the two germline ends. Germline CDR1 reads MRHNA; CDR2 reads SNTAGT. CDR3 size: 13 residues. CDR3 coding DNA: TGTGCCAGCAGTGTAGGGGCGGCAAATGAGCAGTTCTTC. It specifies CASSVGAANEQFF.

DNA for the CDR3: TGCAGGGGACTAGCGGGAGGAAATGAGCAGTTCTTC. Translated: CRGLAGGNEQFF. This chain connects TRBV20-1 to TRBJ2-5; TRBD2 agrees at 15 bases. Judging by the DNA end, TRBJ2-1 fits better; the J call may be wrong. Germline-derived CDR1 and CDR2 are DFQATT and SNEGSKA (reference sequence). The CDR3 spans 12 residues.

In its sample, this clonotype was seen a few times. The chain links TRBV11-2 to TRBJ2-2; 14 positions agree with TRBD2. Trimming at V came to 4 bases and at J to 2 bases, leaving 9 bases not matched to a gene. This CDR3 comprises 19 residues. The germline V gene has CDR1 SGHAT and CDR2 FQNNGV. DNA for the CDR3: TGTGCCAGCAGCTCGGTCTCCGGGACTAGCGGGAGAAACACCGGGGAGCTGTTTTTT. Its translation: CASSSVSGTSGRNTGELFF. Full variable domain (outside the CDR3, taken from reference TRBV11-2 and TRBJ2-2): EAGVAQSPRYKIIEKRQSVAFWCNPISGHATLYWYQQILGQGPKLLIQFQNNGVVDDSQLPKDRFSAERLKGVDSTLKIQPAKLEDSAVYLCASSSVSGTSGRNTGELFFGEGSRLTVL.

The CDR3 DNA reads TGTGCCAGCAGCTTTCCTAGCGGGATCCAAGAGACCCAGTACTTC. This translates into CASSFPSGIQETQYF. The genes are TRBV5-5 and TRBJ2-5; 9 bases align to TRBD2. The ends lost 2 bases at V and 1 base at J; junction bases unmatched: 3. CDR3 length: 15 residues. In germline, CDR1 is SGHKS, CDR2 YYEKEE (reference sequence).

The chain employs TRBV28 and TRBJ2-5; TRBD1 matches at 8 bases. The germline V gene encodes CDR1 MDHEN and CDR2 SYDVKM. CDR3 size: 14 residues. Trimming cost V 6 bases and J 5 bases; bases outside gene matches: 8. The CDR3 region has the DNA TGTGCCAGCAGGCCCTCAGGGGGCTATGAGACCCAGTACTTC. This encodes CASRPSGGYETQYF.

The table lists this clonotype with many counts. The chain employs TRBV10-3 and TRBJ2-5, with TRBD2 matching 9 bases. J was trimmed by 5 bases and V by 0 bases; bases with no gene match: 4. In germline, CDR1 is ENHRY, CDR2 SYGVKD. The CDR3 totals 15 residues. The CDR3 sequence: CAISESIAGDETQYF. CDR3 in DNA: TGTGCCATCAGTGAGTCTATAGCGGGAGATGAGACCCAGTACTTC.

This clonotype was recorded a few times. The chain combines TRBV15 with TRBJ2-5; D is perhaps TRBD1 (5 bases). The CDR3 sequence is 15 residues long. V was pared by 5 bases and J by 6 bases, with 19 bases between. Germline V CDR1 and CDR2: LNHNV, YYDKDF (reference sequence). CDR3 coding DNA: TGTGCCACCAGCGTTTGGGCAGGGATTGAGCAGACCCAGTACTTC. This encodes CATSVWAGIEQTQYF.